The T cell receptor beta chain described here comes from a study of cytomegalovirus exposure and HLA in healthy donors. Across the whole study: Approximately 180 million T cells yielded 100 million or so unique TCR beta sequences, as an earlier analysis found. Study-wide points: Published work reported that the classifier diagnosed cytomegalovirus status with high specificity and sensitivity. The authors assumed roughly uniform sequencing depth across donors for presence/absence analyses.

A multiplex PCR was run with 60 Vbeta primers and 13 Jbeta primers. Sequenced by immunoSEQ multiplex PCR; TCRdb stores in-frame clones only, minus some. Counted here are roughly 93,000 clones, roughly three quarters occurring once; the ten biggest clones make up over 3%. CDR3 length equals 14 residues. CDR1 is MNHEY, CDR2 SVGAGI, per germline. V gave up 0 bases and J gave up 6 bases, with 11 bases separating them. This clone was counted once. Its target is not known. The clonotype was recovered from a middle-aged man in good health and CMV-seronegative. This chain connects TRBV6-5 to TRBJ1-2; D is ambiguous. Sequencing was carried out using PBMCs. The CDR3: CASSYSEGRDGYTF. CDR3 DNA: TGTGCCAGCAGTTACTCGGAAGGGAGAGATGGCTACACCTTC.